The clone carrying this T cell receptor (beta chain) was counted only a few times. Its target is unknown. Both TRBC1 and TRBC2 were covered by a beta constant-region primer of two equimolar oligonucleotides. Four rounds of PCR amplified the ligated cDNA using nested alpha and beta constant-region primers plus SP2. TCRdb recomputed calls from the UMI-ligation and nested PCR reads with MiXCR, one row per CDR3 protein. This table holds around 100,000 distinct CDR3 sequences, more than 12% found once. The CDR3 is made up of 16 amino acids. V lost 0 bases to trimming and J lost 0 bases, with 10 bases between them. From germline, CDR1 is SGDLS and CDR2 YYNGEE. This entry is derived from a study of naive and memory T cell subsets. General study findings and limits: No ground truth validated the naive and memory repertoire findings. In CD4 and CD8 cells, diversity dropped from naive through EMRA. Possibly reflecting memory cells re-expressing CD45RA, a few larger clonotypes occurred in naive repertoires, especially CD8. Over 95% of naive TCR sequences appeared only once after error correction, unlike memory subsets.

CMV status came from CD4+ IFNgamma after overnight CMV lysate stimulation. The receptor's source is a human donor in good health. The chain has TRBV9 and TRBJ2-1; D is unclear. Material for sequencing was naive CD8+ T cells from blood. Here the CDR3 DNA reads TGTGCCAGCAGCGTAGTGGCCATTGACTCCTACAATGAGCAGTTCTTC. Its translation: CASSVVAIDSYNEQFF. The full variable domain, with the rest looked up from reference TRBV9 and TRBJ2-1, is DSGVTQTPKHLITATGQRVTLRCSPRSGDLSVYWYQQSLDQGLQFLIQYYNGEERAKGNILERFSAQQFPDLHSELNLSSLELGDSALYFCASSVVAIDSYNEQFFGPGTRLTVL.